The sequence of this T cell receptor (beta chain) was determined in a study of CD8 T cells in ankylosing spondylitis. Turning to this clonotype: Its antigen is undetermined.

Overall study results and limits: Enrichment of disease-linked clones was reportedly significant in matched ankylosing spondylitis synovial fluid.

CDR1 is DFQATT and CDR2 is SNEGSKA in the germline V gene (reference sequence). This CDR3 is 13 amino acids long. The V segment lost 6 bases and the J segment 8 bases; nucleotides outside the gene matches: 9. For TCR beta, libraries came from quantitative 5'-RACE with molecular barcodes. Each CDR3 protein gets one entry after TCRdb re-called the 5' RACE reads with MiXCR. The table includes 150,000 to 250,000 distinct CDR3 sequences, roughly 13% detected once. What was sequenced was blood, either unsorted or a sorted T cell fraction (not recorded which). This sequence joins TRBV20-1 and TRBJ2-1; 8 bases are shared with TRBD2. The source is a male donor with ankylosing spondylitis or in good health (not recorded which). CDR3 coding DNA: TGCAGTGCCCTTCGGGGGGGCCGCTATGAGCAGTTCTTC. Protein sequence: CSALRGGRYEQFF.